Presented here are 27 T cell receptor beta chains from one specimen sequenced in a study of T cells in Graves' hyperthyroidism and ophthalmopathy. Amplified TCR beta CDR3 regions derived from RNA transcripts. The HTBI primer set was used in a first-round RT-PCR of the TCR CDR3. TCRdb itself ran the multiplex PCR reads through MiXCR, one entry per CDR3 protein. The data hold more than 450,000 distinct CDR3 sequences, with just under 20% observed a single time. Sequenced input: blood. These TCRs come from a man aged 40-49 years with Graves' ophthalmopathy.

This clonotype occurred many times. The V call is TRBV4-3, the J call TRBJ1-1; no clear D. This CDR3 has 14 residues. Trimming removed 0 bases at V and 1 base at J, with 6 bases between. Germline V gene lookup returns CDR1 LGHNA and CDR2 YSLEER. Here the CDR3 DNA reads TGCGCCAGCAGCCAAGATCTTTGGAACACTGAAGCTTTCTTT. It specifies CASSQDLWNTEAFF.

This chain links TRBV5-1 with TRBJ2-5; D not certain. With 4 bases removed from V and 4 bases from J, the gap between germline ends came to 17 bases. CDR1 is SGHRS and CDR2 is YFSETQ in the germline V gene. The CDR3 is 15 amino acids. The CDR3 loop is CASSLGWDESETQYF. The CDR3 nucleotides are TGCGCCAGCAGCCTTGGGTGGGATGAGTCAGAGACCCAGTACTTC. Combining the CDR3 with reference TRBV5-1 and TRBJ2-5 gives the whole variable domain KAGVTQTPRYLIKTRGQQVTLSCSPISGHRSVSWYQQTPGQGLQFLFEYFSETQRNKGNFPGRFSGRQFSNSRSEMNVSTLELGDSALYLCASSLGWDESETQYFGPGTRLLVL.

This clonotype was seen only a few times. This sequence joins TRBV27 and TRBJ2-6; 9 bases agree with TRBD1. In germline, CDR1 is MNHEY, CDR2 SMNVEV (reference sequence). The junction had 6 bases not matched to a gene; V was cut back by 4 bases and J by 2 bases. CDR3 size: 17 residues. This CDR3 reads CASSSSTGGAGANVLTF. CDR3 sequence (DNA): TGTGCCAGCAGTTCGAGTACAGGGGGCGCTGGGGCCAACGTCCTGACTTTC. Full variable domain (remainder filled in from reference TRBV27 and TRBJ2-6): EAQVTQNPRYLITVTGKKLTVTCSQNMNHEYMSWYRQDPGLGLRQIYYSMNVEVTDKGDVPEGYKVSRKEKRNFPLILESPSPNQTSLYFCASSSSTGGAGANVLTFGAGSRLTVL.

This clonotype was counted between two and nine times. This rearrangement joins TRBV28 to TRBJ2-1; 7 bases map to TRBD2. This CDR3 has 16 residues. Per germline, CDR1 MDHEN and CDR2 SYDVKM. The V and J ends lost 2 bases and 0 bases, in that order; junction bases with no gene match: 4. As DNA, the CDR3 is TGTGCCAGCAGTTTACCGCGCGGGAGCTCCTACAATGAGCAGTTCTTC. Residues: CASSLPRGSSYNEQFF. The full variable domain, with the rest looked up from reference TRBV28 and TRBJ2-1, is DVKVTQSSRYLVKRTGEKVFLECVQDMDHENMFWYRQDPGLGLRLIYFSYDVKMKEKGDIPEGYSVSREKKERFSLILESASTNQTSMYLCASSLPRGSSYNEQFFGPGTRLTVL.

The genes are TRBV20-1 and TRBJ1-5, with D tentatively TRBD1 (5 bases). V lost 6 bases and J lost 3, with 9 bases in between. This CDR3 region has 12 residues. CDR1 and CDR2 (germline): DFQATT, SNEGSKA (reference sequence). The CDR3 sequence: CSARQNNQPQHF. The CDR3 DNA is TGCAGTGCGCGACAGAACAATCAGCCCCAGCATTTT.

This clonotype has at least ten counts. The V call is TRBV2, the J call TRBJ2-7; D call uncertain. With 4 bases removed from V and 3 bases from J, the gap between germline ends came to 10 bases. Germline CDR1 reads SNHLY; CDR2 reads FYNNEI. The length of the CDR3 is 13 residues. CDR3 nucleotide sequence: TGTGCCAGCAGTGTGGGCCACCTCTACGAGCAGTACTTC. This encodes CASSVGHLYEQYF.

This clonotype was counted a few times. The rearrangement uses TRBV29-1 and TRBJ1-2, with 10 bases aligning to TRBD1. The CDR3 covers 12 residues. J lost 7 bases, V lost 7 bases, and 6 bases had no gene match. The germline CDR1 and CDR2 sequences are SQVTM and ANQGSEA. The CDR3: CSGAGTGVGYTF. For the CDR3, the DNA is TGCAGCGGGGCAGGGACAGGGGTTGGCTACACCTTC.

This clonotype occurred a few times. V gene TRBV7-9 combines with J gene TRBJ1-2, with a weak D call TRBD1 (6 bases). The CDR3 consists of 16 residues. V was cut by 4 bases and J by 8 bases, with 23 bases left in between. Germline CDR1 reads SEHNR; CDR2 reads FQNEAQ (reference sequence). CDR3 loop: CASSSEGGARRTGYTF. The CDR3 region has the DNA TGTGCCAGCAGCTCAGAGGGGGGGGCGCGTCGGACAGGCTACACCTTC.

This clonotype appeared a single time. The V call is TRBV7-2, the J call TRBJ1-3; tentative D call: TRBD1 (5 bases). There are 15 residues in the CDR3. Germline values: CDR1 SGHTA, CDR2 FQGNSA. Trimming removed 5 bases from V and 0 bases from J, with 11 bases in between. CDR3 sequence reads: CASSQGPLSGNTIYF. CDR3 DNA: TGTGCCAGCAGCCAGGGTCCCCTCTCTGGAAACACCATATATTTT.

The chain uses TRBV30 and TRBJ2-2, with TRBD1 as a possible D gene (6 bases). The CDR3 sequence is 12 residues long. Germline assignment: CDR1 GTSNPN and CDR2 SVGIG (reference sequence). Deletions cut 8 bases from V and 7 bases from J, with 14 bases between. The CDR3 nucleotides are TGTGCCGGGAATACAGGGCACGGGGAGCTGTTTTTT. It specifies CAGNTGHGELFF.

This clonotype was observed at least ten times. The V and J genes are TRBV5-1 and TRBJ2-3; TRBD2 might be the D (6 bases). Trimming shortened V by 7 bases and J by 7 bases, and 10 bases separated the two germline ends. Germline V gene lookup returns CDR1 SGHRS and CDR2 YFSETQ. The CDR3 sequence is 11 residues long. The CDR3 here is CASAEGYTQYF. The CDR3 nucleotides are TGCGCCAGCGCGGAGGGGTATACGCAGTATTTT.

The J gene is TRBJ2-3, the V gene TRBV29-1, with 11 bases that match TRBD1. V lost 4 bases and J lost 2; bases outside the gene matches: 2. CDR1 and CDR2 from the germline V gene are SQVTM and ANQGSEA. The CDR3 is 14 amino acids. CDR3 in amino acids: CSVVGQGVTDTQYF. CDR3 sequence (DNA): TGCAGCGTTGTGGGACAGGGGGTCACAGATACGCAGTATTTT.

Worth noting for this clonotype: The junction departs from the called germline gene at one end, perhaps through a read error. The V call is TRBV20-1, the J call TRBJ2-7; 8 bases fit TRBD1. The germline gives CDR1 DFQATT, CDR2 SNEGSKA (reference sequence). This CDR3 contains 13 residues. This CDR3 is CSARRQGTYGQYF. CDR3 nucleotides: TGCAGTGCTAGAAGACAGGGGACCTACGGGCAGTACTTC.

The CDR3 sequence is CASSLRQGPNSPLHF. The CDR3, as DNA: TGTGCCAGCAGCCTTAGACAGGGACCAAATTCACCCCTCCACTTT. This rearrangement joins TRBV9 to TRBJ1-6, with 7 bases identical to TRBD1. Germline values: CDR1 SGDLS, CDR2 YYNGEE. The CDR3 consists of 15 residues. V gave up 4 bases and J gave up 7 bases; unmatched junction bases: 8.

The genes are TRBV6-1 and TRBJ2-1; TRBD1 might be the D (6 bases). The ends were cut back, 8 bases at V and 6 bases at J, with 17 bases in the middle. Germline assignment: CDR1 MNHNS and CDR2 SASEGT. This CDR3 contains 14 residues. The CDR3 DNA sequence: TGTGCCAGCCGGCCCTGGGGCAGGGGCAATGAGCAGTTCTTC. Its translation is CASRPWGRGNEQFF.

This clonotype was detected many times. This sequence joins TRBV7-9 and TRBJ2-3, with D possibly TRBD2 on 6 matching bases. CDR1 SEHNR and CDR2 FQNEAQ come from the germline V gene (reference sequence). The V and J ends lost 0 bases and 3 bases respectively, with 10 bases between them. CDR3 size: 15 residues. The CDR3 here is CASSLALAPTDTQYF. In DNA form, the CDR3 reads TGTGCCAGCAGCTTAGCTCTAGCGCCAACAGATACGCAGTATTTT.

The genes are TRBV5-6 and TRBJ2-1; D ambiguous. Germline assignment: CDR1 SGHDT and CDR2 YYEEEE. Deletions cut 2 bases from V and 5 bases from J, with 11 bases between. This CDR3 contains 14 residues. The CDR3 loop reads CASSFLGSNNEQFF. Written as DNA, the CDR3 is TGTGCCAGCAGCTTTTTGGGGTCTAACAATGAGCAGTTCTTC.

V is TRBV5-1 and J is TRBJ1-1; maybe TRBD1 (6 bases). CDR1 and CDR2 (germline): SGHRS, YFSETQ. Between the trimmed V and J ends, which lost 3 bases and 7 bases, there was a span of 16 bases. This CDR3 spans 14 amino acids. In DNA, the CDR3 is TGCGCCAGCAGCTCAGGACAGCCAACAATTGAAGCTTTCTTT. Encoded protein: CASSSGQPTIEAFF.

This clonotype was recorded at least ten times. This chain uses TRBV30 with TRBJ1-1; TRBD1 might be the D (5 bases). The CDR3 totals 17 residues. Germline CDR1 GTSNPN, CDR2 SVGIG (reference sequence). Trimming left V 4 bases short and J 5 bases short, with 26 bases between. The CDR3 loop reads CAWITPGPGSTRTEAFF. CDR3 coding DNA: TGTGCCTGGATCACCCCAGGACCAGGGAGCACGAGAACTGAAGCTTTCTTT. Using reference TRBV30 and TRBJ1-1 for the parts outside the CDR3, the full variable domain is SQTIHQWPATLVQPVGSPLSLECTVEGTSNPNLYWYRQAAGRGLQLLFYSVGIGQISSEVPQNLSASRPQDRQFILSSKKLLLSDSGFYLCAWITPGPGSTRTEAFFGQGTRLTVV.

This clonotype was counted a few times. This chain links TRBV13 with TRBJ2-7; 7 bases agree with TRBD2. CDR1 PRHDT and CDR2 FYEKMQ come from the germline V gene (reference sequence). The CDR3 spans 19 residues. The ends lost 0 bases at V and 1 base at J; junction bases unmatched: 15. CDR3 residues: CASSLGLVGGGATSYEQYF. The CDR3, as DNA: TGTGCCAGCAGCTTAGGCCTCGTGGGCGGGGGTGCAACATCCTACGAGCAGTACTTC.

CDR3 in amino acids: CASSIEGTTTYGYTF. The DNA for the CDR3 is TGTGCCAGTAGTATAGAGGGGACCACCACCTATGGCTACACCTTC. The genes are TRBV30 and TRBJ1-2; tentative D call: TRBD1 (5 bases). The CDR3 covers 15 residues. V was cut by 8 bases and J by 4 bases, with 23 bases left in between. The germline V gene encodes CDR1 GTSNPN and CDR2 SVGIG (reference sequence). The full variable domain, in which reference TRBV30 and TRBJ1-2 provide the parts outside the CDR3, is SQTIHQWPATLVQPVGSPLSLECTVEGTSNPNLYWYRQAAGRGLQLLFYSVGIGQISSEVPQNLSASRPQDRQFILSSKKLLLSDSGFYLCASSIEGTTTYGYTFGSGTRLTVV.

The table lists this clonotype with a few counts. V is TRBV6-5 and J is TRBJ1-6; D might be TRBD1 (5 bases). Per germline, CDR1 MNHEY and CDR2 SVGAGI. V lost 0 bases and J 9 bases, leaving 12 bases between the germline ends. There are 15 residues in the CDR3. The CDR3 region is CASSYSNSGGSPLHF. DNA for the CDR3: TGTGCCAGCAGTTACTCGAACAGCGGGGGTTCACCCCTCCACTTT.

There are many counts of this clonotype. The gene calls are TRBV12-3 or TRBV12-4 and TRBJ1-2; no clear D gene. Trimming pared 0 bases from V and 8 bases from J, leaving 13 bases between. The CDR3 spans 14 residues. Written as DNA, the CDR3 is TGTGCCAGCAGTTTAGCGCCTACCCTGGTCGGCTACACCTTC. It codes for CASSLAPTLVGYTF.

The rearrangement uses TRBV6-1 and TRBJ1-3, with no clear D. Trimming took off 1 base at V and 0 bases at J, with 10 bases between the two ends. Looked up from germline, CDR1 is MNHNS and CDR2 is SASEGT. This CDR3 has 16 amino acids. The CDR3 region has the DNA TGTGCCAGCAGTGAAGGCGTGGCCGTCTCTGGAAACACCATATATTTT. Translation: CASSEGVAVSGNTIYF.

V and J are TRBV6-1 and TRBJ2-5, with 13 nucleotides matching TRBD2. V was clipped by 6 bases and J by 0 bases; unmatched bases: 4. The CDR3 length is 16 residues. CDR1 MNHNS and CDR2 SASEGT come from the germline V gene. The CDR3 reads CASSQGTSGDQETQYF. CDR3 sequence (DNA): TGTGCCAGCAGCCAAGGGACTAGCGGGGACCAAGAGACCCAGTACTTC.

The chain couples TRBV6-2 or TRBV6-3 to TRBJ2-7; perhaps TRBD1 as D (5 bases). Per germline, CDR1 MNHEY and CDR2 SVGEGT. The V end lost 1 base, the J end lost 4 bases, and 8 bases lay between the germline ends. This CDR3 contains 13 residues. The CDR3 region is CASSYFQGYEQYF. CDR3 DNA sequence: TGTGCCAGCAGTTACTTTCAGGGTTACGAGCAGTACTTC.

The chain joins TRBV5-1 to TRBJ2-7, with D perhaps TRBD1 (5 bases). CDR3 length: 15 residues. V lost 0 bases, J lost 1 base, and 11 bases lay in between. CDR1 and CDR2 (germline): SGHRS, YFSETQ. Here the CDR3 DNA reads TGCGCCAGCAGCTTGGCCGTTTCAGGGTCCTACGAGCAGTACTTC. Translated: CASSLAVSGSYEQYF.